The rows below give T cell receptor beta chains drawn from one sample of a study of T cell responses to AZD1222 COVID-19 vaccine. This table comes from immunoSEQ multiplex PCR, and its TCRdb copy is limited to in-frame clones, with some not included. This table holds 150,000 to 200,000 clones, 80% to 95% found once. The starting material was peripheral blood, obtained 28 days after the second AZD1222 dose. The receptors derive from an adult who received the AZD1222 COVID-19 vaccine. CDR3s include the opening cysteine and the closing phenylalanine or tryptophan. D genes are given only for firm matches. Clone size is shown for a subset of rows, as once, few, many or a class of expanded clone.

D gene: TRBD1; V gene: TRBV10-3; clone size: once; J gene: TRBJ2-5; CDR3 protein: CAISESQGAETQYF; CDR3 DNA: TGTGCCATCAGTGAGTCGCAGGGGGCAGAGACCCAGTACTTC
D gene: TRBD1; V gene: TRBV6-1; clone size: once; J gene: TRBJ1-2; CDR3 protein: CASSLSTGGDGYTF; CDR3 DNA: TGTGCCAGCAGCCTTTCCACAGGGGGCGATGGCTACACCTTC
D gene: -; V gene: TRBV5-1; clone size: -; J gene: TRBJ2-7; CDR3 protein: CASSLGGSSYEQYF; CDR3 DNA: TGCGCCAGCAGCTTGGGGGGGAGCTCCTACGAGCAGTACTTC
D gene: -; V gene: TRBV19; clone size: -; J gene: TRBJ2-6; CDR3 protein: CASSTRPGGGANVLTF; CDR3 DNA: TGTGCCAGTAGTACCCGCCCGGGCGGAGGGGCCAACGTCCTGACTTTC
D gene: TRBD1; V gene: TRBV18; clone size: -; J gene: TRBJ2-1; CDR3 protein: CASSPGTGMVSGNEQFF; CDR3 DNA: TGTGCCAGCTCACCCGGGACAGGGATGGTTTCGGGGAATGAGCAGTTCTTC
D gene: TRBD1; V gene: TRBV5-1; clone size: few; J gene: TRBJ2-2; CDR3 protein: CASSLLDRGNTGELFF; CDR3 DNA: TGCGCCAGCAGCTTGTTGGACAGGGGGAACACCGGGGAGCTGTTTTTT
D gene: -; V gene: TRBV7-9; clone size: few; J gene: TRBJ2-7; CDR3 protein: CASSFPQGRVNEQYF; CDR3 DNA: TGTGCCAGCAGCTTCCCCCAGGGGCGCGTGAACGAGCAGTACTTC
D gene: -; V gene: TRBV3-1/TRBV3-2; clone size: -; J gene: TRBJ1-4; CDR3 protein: CASSQEGRSRVGKLFF; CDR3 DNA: TGTGCCAGCAGCCAAGAGGGTCGCTCGCGGGTGGGGAAACTGTTTTTT
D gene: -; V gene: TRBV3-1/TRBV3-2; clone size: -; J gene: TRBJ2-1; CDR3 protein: CASSQGVQVAQQFF; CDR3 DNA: TGTGCCAGCAGCCAAGGGGTTCAGGTAGCGCAGCAGTTCTTC
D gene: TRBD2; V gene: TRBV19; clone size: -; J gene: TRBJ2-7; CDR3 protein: CASNHAGAPNEQYF; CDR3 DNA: TGTGCCAGTAATCATGCGGGAGCCCCCAACGAGCAGTACTTC
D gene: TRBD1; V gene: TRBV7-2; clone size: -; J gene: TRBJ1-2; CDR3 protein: CASSIPGQGSYGYTF; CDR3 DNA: TGTGCCAGCAGCATTCCGGGACAGGGTAGCTATGGCTACACCTTC
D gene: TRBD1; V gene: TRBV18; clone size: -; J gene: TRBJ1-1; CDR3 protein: CASSPQGARTEAFF; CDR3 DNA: TGTGCCAGCTCACCGCAGGGGGCTAGGACTGAAGCTTTCTTT
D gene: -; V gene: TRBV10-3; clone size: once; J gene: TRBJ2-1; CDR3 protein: CAISPQQYNEQFF; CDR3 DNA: TGTGCCATCAGCCCCCAGCAGTACAATGAGCAGTTCTTC
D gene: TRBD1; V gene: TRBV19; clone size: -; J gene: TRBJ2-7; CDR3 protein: CASSGQGGPYEQYF; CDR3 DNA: TGTGCCTCCTCAGGACAGGGAGGCCCCTACGAGCAGTACTTC
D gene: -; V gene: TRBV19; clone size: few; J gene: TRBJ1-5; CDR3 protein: CASSLVPGSQPQHF; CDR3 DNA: TGTGCCAGTAGTCTCGTTCCAGGGTCACAGCCCCAGCATTTT
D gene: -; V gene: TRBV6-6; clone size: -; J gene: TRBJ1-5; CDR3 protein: CASSYQGPNQPQHF; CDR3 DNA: TGTGCCAGCAGCTACCAGGGACCCAATCAGCCCCAGCATTTT
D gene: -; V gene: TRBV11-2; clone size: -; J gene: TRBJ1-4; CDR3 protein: CASSFDRFNEKLFF; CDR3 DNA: TGTGCCAGCAGCTTCGACAGGTTCAATGAAAAACTGTTTTTT
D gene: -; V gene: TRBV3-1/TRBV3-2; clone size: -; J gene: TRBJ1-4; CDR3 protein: CASSQDLARQNEKLFF; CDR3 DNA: TGTGCCAGCAGCCAAGATCTGGCCCGACAAAATGAAAAACTGTTTTTT
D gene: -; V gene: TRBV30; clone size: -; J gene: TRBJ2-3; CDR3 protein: CACRGRSTDTQYF; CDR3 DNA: TGTGCCTGCCGGGGGCGGAGCACAGATACGCAGTATTTT
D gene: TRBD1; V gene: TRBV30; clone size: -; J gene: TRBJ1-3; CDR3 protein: CAWRTTGAGNTIYF; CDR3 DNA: TGTGCCTGGAGGACAACAGGGGCTGGAAACACCATATATTTT
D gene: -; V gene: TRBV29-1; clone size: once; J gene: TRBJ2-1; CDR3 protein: CSVSRRGIQDEQFF; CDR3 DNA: TGCAGCGTTTCTAGAAGAGGGATCCAAGATGAGCAGTTCTTC
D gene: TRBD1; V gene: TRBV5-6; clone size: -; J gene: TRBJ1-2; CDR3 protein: CASSSLRDRVFPRGGYTF; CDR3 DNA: TGTGCCAGCAGCTCTCTCCGGGACAGGGTCTTTCCTCGTGGAGGCTACACCTTC
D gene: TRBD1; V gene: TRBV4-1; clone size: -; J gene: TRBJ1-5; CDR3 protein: CASSSPGQYEPQHF; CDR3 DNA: TGCGCCAGCAGCTCTCCGGGACAGTATGAGCCCCAGCATTTT
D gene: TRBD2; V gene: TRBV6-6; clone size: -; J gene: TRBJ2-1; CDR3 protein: CASSTSGRFYNEQFF; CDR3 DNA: TGTGCCAGCAGTACTAGCGGAAGATTCTACAATGAGCAGTTCTTC
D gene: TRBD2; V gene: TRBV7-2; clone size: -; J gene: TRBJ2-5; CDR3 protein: CASSWTSGKRETQYF; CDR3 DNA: TGTGCCAGCAGCTGGACTAGCGGAAAAAGGGAGACCCAGTACTTC
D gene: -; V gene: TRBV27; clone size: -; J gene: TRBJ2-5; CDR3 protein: CASSLLGETQYF; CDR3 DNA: TGTGCCAGCAGTTTATTGGGGGAGACCCAGTACTTC
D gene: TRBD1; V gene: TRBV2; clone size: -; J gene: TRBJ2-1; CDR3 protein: CASSEARTGNEQFF; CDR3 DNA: TGTGCCAGCAGTGAAGCGAGGACAGGGAATGAGCAGTTCTTC
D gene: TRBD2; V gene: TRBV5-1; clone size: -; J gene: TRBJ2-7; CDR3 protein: CASSGLLAEADEQYF; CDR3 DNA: TGCGCCAGCAGCGGATTACTAGCGGAGGCTGACGAGCAGTACTTC
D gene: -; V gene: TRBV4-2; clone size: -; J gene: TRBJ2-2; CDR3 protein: CASSQGLRSQPGELFF; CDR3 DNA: TGTGCCAGCAGCCAAGGTCTTAGAAGTCAGCCCGGGGAGCTGTTTTTT
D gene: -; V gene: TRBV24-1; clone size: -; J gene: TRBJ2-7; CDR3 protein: CATSDLEPEQYF; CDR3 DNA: TGTGCCACCAGTGATTTGGAGCCCGAGCAGTACTTC
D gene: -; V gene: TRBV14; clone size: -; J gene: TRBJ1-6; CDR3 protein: CASSQVSGNYNSPLHF; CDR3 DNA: TGTGCCAGCAGCCAAGTCTCGGGGAACTATAATTCACCCCTCCACTTT
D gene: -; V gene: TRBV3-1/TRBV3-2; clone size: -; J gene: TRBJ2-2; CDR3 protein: CASSQVRGAGELFF; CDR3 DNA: TGTGCCAGCAGCCAAGTTAGGGGGGCCGGGGAGCTGTTTTTT
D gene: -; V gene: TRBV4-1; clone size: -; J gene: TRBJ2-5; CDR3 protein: CASSQGVQPAETQYF; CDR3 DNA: TGCGCCAGCAGCCAAGGTGTTCAACCGGCGGAGACCCAGTACTTC
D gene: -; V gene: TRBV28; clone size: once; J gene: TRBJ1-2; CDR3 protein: CASSLGGKRNGYTF; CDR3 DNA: TGTGCCAGCAGTTTGGGGGGGAAAAGGAATGGCTACACCTTC
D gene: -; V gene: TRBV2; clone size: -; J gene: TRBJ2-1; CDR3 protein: CASSEYYEQFF; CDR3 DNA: TGTGCCAGCAGTGAGTATTATGAGCAGTTCTTC
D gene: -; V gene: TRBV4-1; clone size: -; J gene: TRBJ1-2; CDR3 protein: CASSQGAGYTF; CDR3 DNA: TGCGCCAGCAGCCAAGGGGCTGGCTACACCTTC
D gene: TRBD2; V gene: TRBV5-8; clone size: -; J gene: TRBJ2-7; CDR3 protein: CASSRGRNKGLGDYEQYF; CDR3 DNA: TGTGCCAGCAGCCGTGGAAGGAATAAGGGACTAGGGGACTACGAGCAGTACTTC
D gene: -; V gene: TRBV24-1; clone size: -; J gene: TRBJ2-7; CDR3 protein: CATSEAGVTYEQYF; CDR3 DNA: TGTGCCACCAGTGAGGCAGGGGTAACCTACGAGCAGTACTTC
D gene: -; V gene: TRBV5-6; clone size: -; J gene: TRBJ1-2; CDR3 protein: CASSLRAYGYTF; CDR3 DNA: TGTGCCAGCAGCTTGCGCGCTTATGGCTACACCTTC
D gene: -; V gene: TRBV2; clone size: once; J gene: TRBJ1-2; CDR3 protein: CASSERNNYGYTF; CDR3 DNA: TGTGCCAGCAGTGAAAGGAATAACTATGGCTACACCTTC